This TCR beta chain was identified during a study of T-cell reconstitution after alpha-beta-depleted transplantation in children. There are 13 residues in the CDR3. Per the germline V gene, CDR1 is SGHTA and CDR2 is FQGTGA. V lost 5 bases and J lost 8, with 12 bases in between. Unique molecular identifiers tagged the TCRbeta library. One entry per CDR3 protein, called by TCRdb with MiXCR from the PCR reads. This table holds 500,000 or so distinct CDR3 sequences, around a third found once. The clonotype was recovered from a human donor who donated a stem cell graft to a child with aplastic anemia. V and J are TRBV7-3 and TRBJ2-2; D perhaps matches TRBD2 (6 bases). This material consisted of PBMCs from the stem cell graft donor, taken from the stem cell graft. This CDR3 reads CASSTSSVGELFF. CDR3 sequence (DNA): TGTGCCAGCAGCACATCTAGCGTGGGGGAGCTGTTTTTT.